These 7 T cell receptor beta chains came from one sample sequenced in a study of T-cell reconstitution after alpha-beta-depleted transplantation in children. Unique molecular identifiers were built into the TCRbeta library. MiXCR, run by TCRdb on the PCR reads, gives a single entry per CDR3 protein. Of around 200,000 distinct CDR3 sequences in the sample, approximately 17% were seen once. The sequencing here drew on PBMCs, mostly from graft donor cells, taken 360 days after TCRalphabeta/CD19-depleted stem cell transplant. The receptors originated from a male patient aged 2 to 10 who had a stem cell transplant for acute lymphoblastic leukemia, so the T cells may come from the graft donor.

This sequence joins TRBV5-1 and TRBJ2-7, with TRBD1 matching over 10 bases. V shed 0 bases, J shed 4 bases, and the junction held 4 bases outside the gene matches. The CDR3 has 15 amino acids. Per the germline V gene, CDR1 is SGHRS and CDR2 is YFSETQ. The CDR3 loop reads CASSLGQGASYEQYF. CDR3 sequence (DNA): TGCGCCAGCAGCTTGGGACAGGGGGCCTCATACGAGCAGTACTTC.

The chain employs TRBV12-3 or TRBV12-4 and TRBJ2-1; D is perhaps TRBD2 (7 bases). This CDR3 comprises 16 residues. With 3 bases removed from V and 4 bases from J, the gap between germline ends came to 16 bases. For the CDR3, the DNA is TGTGCCAGCAGTTTCCGTGGGGGGGGCGAGTACAATGAGCAGTTCTTC. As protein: CASSFRGGGEYNEQFF.

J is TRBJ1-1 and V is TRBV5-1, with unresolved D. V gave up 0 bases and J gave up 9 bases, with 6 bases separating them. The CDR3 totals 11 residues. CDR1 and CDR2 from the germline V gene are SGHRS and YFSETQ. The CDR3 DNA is TGCGCCAGCAGCTTGGCCGAGCAAGCTTTCTTT. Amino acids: CASSLAEQAFF. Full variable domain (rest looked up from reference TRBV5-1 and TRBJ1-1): KAGVTQTPRYLIKTRGQQVTLSCSPISGHRSVSWYQQTPGQGLQFLFEYFSETQRNKGNFPGRFSGRQFSNSRSEMNVSTLELGDSALYLCASSLAEQAFFGQGTRLTVV.

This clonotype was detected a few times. The CDR3 DNA reads TGTGCCAGCAGAAAGCGCGAGGGGGCCAGGCACACCGGGGAGCTGTTTTTT. Amino acids: CASRKREGARHTGELFF. The chain is built from TRBV6-2 or TRBV6-3 and TRBJ2-2; 7 bases line up with TRBD1. The CDR3 runs 17 residues. Germline values: CDR1 MNHEY, CDR2 SVGEGT. With V trimmed by 6 bases and J by 3 bases, 13 bases remained unmatched.

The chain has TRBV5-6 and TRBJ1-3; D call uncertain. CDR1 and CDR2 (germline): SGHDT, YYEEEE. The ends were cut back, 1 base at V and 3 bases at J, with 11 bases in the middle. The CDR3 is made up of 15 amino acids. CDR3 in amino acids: CASSLFSADGNTIYF. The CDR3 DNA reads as TGTGCCAGCAGCTTGTTTAGCGCCGATGGAAACACCATATATTTT.

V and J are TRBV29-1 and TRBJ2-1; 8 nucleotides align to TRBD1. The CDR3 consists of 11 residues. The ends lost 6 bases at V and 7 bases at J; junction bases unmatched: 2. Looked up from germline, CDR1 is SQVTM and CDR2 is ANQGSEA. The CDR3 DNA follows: TGCAGCGTCAACAGGGGGAATGAGCAGTTCTTC. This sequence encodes CSVNRGNEQFF.

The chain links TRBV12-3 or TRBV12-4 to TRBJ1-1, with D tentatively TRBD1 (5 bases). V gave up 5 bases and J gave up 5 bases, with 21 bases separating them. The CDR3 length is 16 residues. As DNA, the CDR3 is TGTGCCAGCAGTCACGGGGGATCCGGGCGCAATACTGAAGCTTTCTTT. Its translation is CASSHGGSGRNTEAFF.